The 26 T cell receptor beta chains listed next were all sequenced from one sample in a study of blood T cell repertoires in COVID-19. This table comes from immunoSEQ multiplex PCR, and its TCRdb copy is limited to in-frame clones, with some not included. Among 130,000 to 150,000 clones listed, 70% to 85% were seen once. The material sequenced was peripheral blood. Receptor source: a woman over 75 in a cohort sampled during active or convalescent COVID-19.

This chain links TRBV5-1 with TRBJ2-2; D uncertain. Looked up from germline, CDR1 is SGHRS and CDR2 is YFSETQ. Deletions cut 4 bases from V and 0 bases from J, with 13 bases between. CDR3 size: 16 residues. CDR3 DNA sequence: TGCGCCAGCAGCGAGAGATGGGCAGCGAACACCGGGGAGCTGTTTTTT. Translated: CASSERWAANTGELFF.

The chain is built from TRBV18 and TRBJ1-2; the D gene is possibly TRBD1 (6 bases). CDR3 size: 15 residues. V lost 6 bases, J lost 0 bases, and 14 bases lay in between. CDR1 KGHSH and CDR2 LQKENI come from the germline V gene. CDR3 nucleotide sequence: TGTGCCAGCTCCCCAGTGGACAGTCCTAACTATGGCTACACCTTC. This sequence encodes CASSPVDSPNYGYTF.

This clone was observed a single time. This chain links TRBV15 with TRBJ2-6; D gene ambiguous. The germline gives CDR1 LNHNV, CDR2 YYDKDF (reference sequence). Trimming took off 0 bases at V and 1 base at J, with 4 bases between the two ends. The CDR3 runs 15 residues. DNA for the CDR3: TGTGCCACCAGCAGAGAACGGTCTGGGGCCAACGTCCTGACTTTC. The encoded protein is CATSRERSGANVLTF.

The DNA for the CDR3 is TGTGCCAGTAGTATACCCGGCGCAGGCTATGGCTACACCTTC. Amino acid sequence: CASSIPGAGYGYTF. The gene calls are TRBV19 and TRBJ1-2; no clear D. The CDR3 sequence is 14 residues long. Germline V gene sequence: CDR1 LNHDA, CDR2 SQIVND (reference sequence). V lost 2 bases and J lost 4, with 11 bases in between.

The V call is TRBV29-1, the J call TRBJ2-1, with 8 bases that match TRBD1. The V and J ends lost 7 bases and 8 bases, in that order; junction bases with no gene match: 19. This CDR3 region has 16 residues. Germline V gene sequence: CDR1 SQVTM, CDR2 ANQGSEA. The CDR3 DNA reads TGCAGCGCCAAAAGCGGCAGGGGGCAAGTTAGCGATGAGCAGTTCTTC. Protein: CSAKSGRGQVSDEQFF.

The rearrangement joins TRBV20-1 to TRBJ1-4; 7 bases fit TRBD1. This CDR3 is 13 amino acids long. V was clipped by 3 bases and J by 7 bases; unmatched bases: 5. Germline V gene lookup returns CDR1 DFQATT and CDR2 SNEGSKA (reference sequence). CDR3 coding DNA: TGCAGTGCTAGTTCGCGGACAGGTGAAAAACTGTTTTTT. Amino acid sequence: CSASSRTGEKLFF.

The V gene is TRBV18, the J gene TRBJ1-5, with TRBD1 identical over 8 bases. There are 14 residues in the CDR3. CDR1 and CDR2 from the germline V gene are KGHSH and LQKENI. After removal of 5 bases from V and 7 bases from J, the junction contained 7 bases not matched to a gene. CDR3 loop: CASSKDRDRQPQHF. For the CDR3, the DNA is TGTGCCAGCTCAAAGGACAGGGATCGACAGCCCCAGCATTTT.

The chain links TRBV19 to TRBJ2-4; TRBD1 matches at 9 bases. V was clipped by 4 bases and J by 3 bases; unmatched bases: 7. This CDR3 has 16 amino acids. Germline CDR1 LNHDA, CDR2 SQIVND (reference sequence). The CDR3 here is CASSRGTGIIKNIQYF. The CDR3 DNA reads TGTGCCAGTAGTAGGGGGACAGGGATCATCAAAAACATTCAGTACTTC.

V gene TRBV6-2 or TRBV6-3 combines with J gene TRBJ1-1; a weak D match, TRBD1 (5 bases). The CDR3 is 14 amino acids. The V gene lost 2 bases and the J gene lost 0 bases, with 7 bases spanning the gap. CDR1 and CDR2 from the germline V gene are MNHEY and SVGEGT. The CDR3 nucleotides are TGTGCCAGCAGTTACGACAGAATGAACACTGAAGCTTTCTTT. Amino acid sequence: CASSYDRMNTEAFF.

This clone was seen more than once but under ten times. The J gene is TRBJ1-1, the V gene TRBV10-1; D remains ambiguous. CDR3 length: 14 amino acids. Germline CDR1 and CDR2: WNHNN and SYGVQD (reference sequence). The V gene lost 5 bases and the J gene lost 1 base, with 11 bases spanning the gap. The CDR3 nucleotides read TGCGCCAGCAGTCAACCCGACAAGAACACTGAAGCTTTCTTT. Residues: CASSQPDKNTEAFF.

The genes are TRBV5-6 and TRBJ1-3; D is uncertain. This CDR3 region has 13 residues. Deletions cut 0 bases from V and 6 bases from J, with 7 bases between. Germline-derived CDR1 and CDR2 are SGHDT and YYEEEE. Here the CDR3 DNA reads TGTGCCAGCAGCTTGGGGGCTCTAAACACCATATATTTT. Protein: CASSLGALNTIYF. The full variable domain, its missing parts supplied by reference TRBV5-6 and TRBJ1-3, is DAGVTQSPTHLIKTRGQQVTLRCSPKSGHDTVSWYQQALGQGPQFIFQYYEEEERQRGNFPDRFSGHQFPNYSSELNVNALLLGDSALYLCASSLGALNTIYFGEGSWLTVV.

This chain uses TRBV24-1 with TRBJ2-3; TRBD2 aligns across 10 bases. J gave up 4 bases and V 4 bases, and 7 bases lay outside the gene matches. CDR3 length equals 16 residues. Germline-derived CDR1 and CDR2 are KGHDR and SFDVKD. The CDR3: CATSDLTSGEADTQYF. CDR3 nucleotide sequence: TGTGCCACCAGTGACTTAACTAGCGGGGAAGCAGATACGCAGTATTTT.

The chain is built from TRBV12-3 or TRBV12-4 and TRBJ1-2; the D gene is possibly TRBD1 (6 bases). CDR3 length: 13 residues. The V end was cut by 1 base, the J end by 8 bases, with 11 bases between. The CDR3 sequence is CASSLGGGLGYTF. The CDR3 nucleotides are TGTGCCAGCAGTTTAGGGGGGGGGCTCGGCTACACCTTC.

V gene TRBV10-3 combines with J gene TRBJ1-5, with D maybe TRBD1 (6 bases). With 10 bases removed from V and 3 bases from J, the gap between germline ends came to 16 bases. Germline assignment: CDR1 ENHRY and CDR2 SYGVKD. The CDR3 totals 14 residues. The CDR3, as DNA: TGTGCCACCAATTCCGGACAGATCAATCAGCCCCAGCATTTT. It is translated as CATNSGQINQPQHF.

This chain joins TRBV4-2 and TRBJ2-5; 9 nucleotides match TRBD2. In germline, CDR1 is LGHNA, CDR2 YNFKEQ. V trimming: 0 bases; J trimming: 2 bases; junction bases outside the gene matches: 7. This CDR3 has 17 amino acids. The CDR3 loop is CASSQDVGTSRQETQYF. The CDR3 DNA is TGTGCCAGCAGCCAAGATGTTGGGACTAGCAGGCAAGAGACCCAGTACTTC.

The V and J genes are TRBV3-1 (or the pseudogene TRBV3-2) and TRBJ1-1; 9 bases align to TRBD1. Germline trimming cut 1 base from V and 5 bases from J; bases unmatched to any gene: 8. Germline values: CDR1 LGHDT, CDR2 YNNKEL (reference sequence). The CDR3 is made up of 16 amino acids. This CDR3 reads CASSQGPGQGNTEAFF. The CDR3 DNA reads as TGTGCCAGCAGCCAAGGACCGGGACAGGGTAATACTGAAGCTTTCTTT.

The chain is built from TRBV4-1 and TRBJ2-1, with TRBD1 identical over 9 bases. The CDR3 has 13 amino acids. Germline V gene sequence: CDR1 MGHRA, CDR2 YSYEKL. Germline trimming cut 3 bases from V and 6 bases from J; bases unmatched to any gene: 0. The CDR3 protein is CASSQTGGNEQFF. The CDR3 coding sequence is TGCGCCAGCAGCCAGACAGGGGGCAATGAGCAGTTCTTC.

The V and J genes are TRBV6-2 or TRBV6-3 and TRBJ2-5; a possible D gene is TRBD1 (5 bases). The germline gives CDR1 MNHEY, CDR2 SVGEGT. The CDR3 consists of 15 residues. With 4 bases removed from V and 0 bases from J, the gap between germline ends came to 12 bases. The CDR3 protein is CASSSHSGNQETQYF. The CDR3, as DNA: TGTGCCAGCAGTTCCCACTCAGGGAACCAAGAGACCCAGTACTTC.

This rearrangement joins TRBV19 to TRBJ1-2; D possibly corresponds to TRBD1 (5 bases). V was shortened by 3 bases and J by 8 bases, with 10 bases between the two germline ends. The CDR3 is made up of 12 amino acids. Germline V gene sequence: CDR1 LNHDA, CDR2 SQIVND (reference sequence). The CDR3: CASSIAGLGYTF. The CDR3, as DNA: TGTGCCAGTAGTATCGCAGGGTTGGGCTACACCTTC.

The rearrangement uses TRBV12-5 and TRBJ1-1; possibly TRBD1 for D (5 bases). V lost 7 bases, J lost 2 bases, and 11 bases lay in between. The length of the CDR3 is 13 residues. CDR1 and CDR2 (germline): LGHNT, FRNRAP. The DNA for the CDR3 is TGTGCTAGTGAAAAGGGACTTAACACTGAAGCTTTCTTT. The encoded protein is CASEKGLNTEAFF.

The sample holds a few counts of this clone. The V gene is TRBV14, the J gene TRBJ1-1; D may be TRBD1 (6 bases). Between the trimmed V and J ends, which lost 2 bases and 10 bases, there was a span of 14 bases. Germline assignment: CDR1 SGHDN and CDR2 FVKESK. The CDR3 extends over 13 amino acids. The CDR3 reads CASSQSQGLVAFF. CDR3 DNA sequence: TGTGCCAGCAGCCAAAGTCAGGGGTTGGTAGCTTTCTTT.

In its sample, this clone was seen once. J is TRBJ2-5 and V is TRBV5-4, with 8 bases matching TRBD2. Per germline, CDR1 SGHNT and CDR2 YYREEE (reference sequence). The CDR3 totals 15 residues. J gave up 4 bases and V 4 bases, and 9 bases lay outside the gene matches. This CDR3 is CASSPGGLARETQYF. In DNA, the CDR3 is TGTGCCAGCAGCCCCGGAGGACTAGCTCGAGAGACCCAGTACTTC.

The chain links TRBV12-3 or TRBV12-4 to TRBJ2-7; D is undetermined. The CDR3 is 11 amino acids. V was cut by 1 base and J by 7 bases, with 5 bases left in between. CDR3 nucleotide sequence: TGTGCCAGCAGTTTAGGAGAGGAGCAGTACTTC. It yields the protein CASSLGEEQYF.

The chain employs TRBV7-9 and TRBJ2-3; 11 nucleotides agree with TRBD2. The CDR3 is 15 residues long. Trimming removed 8 bases from V and 3 bases from J; junction bases left unmatched: 7. Germline V gene data show CDR1 as SEHNR and CDR2 as FQNEAQ (reference sequence). CDR3 DNA: TGTGCCAGCGCACTAGCGGGGGCTGCGACAGATACGCAGTATTTT. It codes for CASALAGAATDTQYF.

The V gene is TRBV6-2 or TRBV6-3, the J gene TRBJ1-5, with D maybe TRBD1 (5 bases). The V and J ends lost 6 bases and 1 base respectively, with 13 bases between them. This CDR3 is built from 15 residues. Germline V lookup: CDR1 MNHEY, CDR2 SVGEGT. The CDR3 region is CASSPGRGSNQPQHF. In nucleotides, the CDR3 is TGTGCCAGCAGCCCCGGGAGGGGAAGCAATCAGCCCCAGCATTTT.

The V call is TRBV7-2, the J call TRBJ1-2, with 7 bases lining up with TRBD1. The junction had 5 bases not matched to a gene; V was cut back by 5 bases and J by 5 bases. The CDR3 runs to 13 residues. The germline CDR1 and CDR2 sequences are SGHTA and FQGNSA. CDR3 coding DNA: TGTGCCAGCAGCCTGGGACAGTGGTATGGCTACACCTTC. Translation gives CASSLGQWYGYTF.